This TCR beta chain emerged from a study of cytotoxic CD8 clonotypes in ibrutinib-treated CLL. This CDR3 spans 15 amino acids. V lost 6 bases and J lost 4; bases outside the gene matches: 8. Germline CDR1 SNHLY, CDR2 FYNNEI. Data came from immunoSEQ multiplex PCR; TCRdb stores just in-frame clones and leaves some out. The sample consists of around 310,000 clones, about 80% of them appearing once. The source is a human donor with chronic lymphocytic leukemia. This sequence joins TRBV2 and TRBJ2-5; TRBD2 matches at 10 bases. Sample: PBMCs, taken before ibrutinib treatment. CDR3 amino acids: CASRVGSGRRETQYF. Written as DNA, the CDR3 is TGTGCCAGCAGGGTGGGTAGCGGGAGGAGAGAGACCCAGTACTTC.